The 26 T cell receptor beta chains listed next were all sequenced from one sample in a study of breast tumors, draining lymph nodes, adjacent tissues. Samples came from axillary lymph nodes draining the breast cancer. In TCRdb, the multiplex PCR reads were re-called with MiXCR into one record per CDR3 protein. This sample has 150,000 to 250,000 distinct CDR3 sequences, with about 32% found just once. The sample taken for sequencing was axillary lymph node tissue. These receptors were taken from a female donor with breast cancer. Some clones in this sample may be carry-over from other donors' samples.

This clonotype was recorded at least ten times. The rearrangement links TRBV24-1 to TRBJ2-4; TRBD1 matches 10 bases. Germline V gives CDR1 KGHDR, CDR2 SFDVKD. This CDR3 has 15 amino acids. Germline trimming cut 2 bases from V and 7 bases from J; bases unmatched to any gene: 4. The CDR3 region has the DNA TGTGCCACCAGTGATTCACGGACAGGGGGGAACATTCAGTACTTC. This codes for CATSDSRTGGNIQYF.

The sample holds a few counts of this clonotype. A much larger clone is a single base away; this may be a read error. The V and J genes are TRBV11-2 and TRBJ1-2; the D is unclear. V gave up 2 bases and J gave up 8 bases, with 18 bases separating them. Looked up from germline, CDR1 is SGHAT and CDR2 is FQNNGV. The CDR3 contains 15 residues. The CDR3, as DNA: TGTGCCAGCAGCTTACGGCCCACAGAGGATGAAGGCTACACCTTC. Residues: CASSLRPTEDEGYTF.

The rearrangement joins TRBV12-3 or TRBV12-4 to TRBJ2-7; TRBD1 aligns across 9 bases. The CDR3 runs 15 residues. V trimming: 3 bases; J trimming: 8 bases; junction bases outside the gene matches: 11. Here the CDR3 reads CASSFSGTGLLQQYF. CDR3 sequence (DNA): TGTGCCAGCAGTTTCTCCGGGACAGGGCTGTTACAGCAGTACTTC.

This clonotype was detected many times. The rearrangement joins TRBV25-1 to TRBJ1-4, with a possible D match to TRBD1 (5 bases). Germline CDR1 and CDR2: MGHDK and SYGVNS. The length of the CDR3 is 15 residues. Deletions cut 4 bases from V and 5 bases from J, with 14 bases between. This CDR3 reads CASSVSGRWNEKLFF. In nucleotides, the CDR3 is TGTGCCAGCAGTGTCTCGGGACGGTGGAATGAAAAACTGTTTTTT.

As for this clonotype: One end of the junction does not line up with germline, which may come from a read error. The CDR3 nucleotides are TGTGCCAGCAGCCTCGTACTAGCGGGAGTAGGGCAAGAGCCCCAGTACTTC. Its protein product is CASSLVLAGVGQEPQYF. This rearrangement joins TRBV7-9 to TRBJ2-5, with 11 nucleotides matching TRBD2. Germline lookup yields CDR1 SEHNR and CDR2 FQNEAQ (reference sequence). This CDR3 is 17 amino acids long. The variable domain in full, with the rest retrieved from reference TRBV7-9 and TRBJ2-5, is DTGVSQNPRHKITKRGQNVTFRCDPISEHNRLYWYRQTLGQGPEFLTYFQNEAQLEKSRLLSDRFSAERPKGSFSTLEIQRTEQGDSAMYLCASSLVLAGVGQEPQYFGPGTRLLVL.

With respect to this clonotype: A read error may be the cause here, since a much bigger clone is one base away. V gene TRBV28 combines with J gene TRBJ2-1; weak D call: TRBD2 (5 bases). This CDR3 has 14 residues. Germline V gene data show CDR1 as MDHEN and CDR2 as SYDVKM. For the CDR3, the DNA is TGTGCCAGCAGTCCGACGCTAGGCGGTAGGGAGCAGCACTTC. The encoded protein is CASSPTLGGREQHF.

The table lists this clonotype with many counts. J is TRBJ2-7 and V is TRBV20-1; 10 nucleotides line up with TRBD1. The junction had 5 bases not matched to a gene; V was cut back by 1 base and J by 2 bases. CDR1 is DFQATT and CDR2 is SNEGSKA in the germline V gene (reference sequence). The CDR3 is made up of 15 amino acids. The CDR3 sequence: CSARGDRGLAYEQYF. The CDR3, as DNA: TGCAGTGCTAGAGGGGACAGGGGTCTGGCCTACGAGCAGTACTTC.

V is TRBV27 and J is TRBJ1-5; 8 bases fit TRBD1. V was pared by 5 bases and J by 4 bases, with 4 bases of the junction left unmatched. The CDR3 is made up of 14 amino acids. Germline V gives CDR1 MNHEY, CDR2 SMNVEV (reference sequence). The CDR3 reads CASSPWTGNQPQHF. The CDR3 coding sequence is TGTGCCAGCAGTCCGTGGACAGGGAATCAGCCCCAGCATTTT.

The chain combines TRBV7-3 with TRBJ2-3; 16 bases agree with TRBD2. Losses at the gene ends were 5 bases for V and 7 bases for J; bases not matched to a gene: 6. This CDR3 spans 16 amino acids. Germline assignment: CDR1 SGHTA and CDR2 FQGTGA. The CDR3 here is CASSAGTSGRAYTQYF. CDR3 DNA: TGTGCCAGCAGCGCCGGGACTAGCGGGAGGGCATATACGCAGTATTTT.

This clonotype has ten or more counts. The chain is built from TRBV4-1 and TRBJ2-5; D might be TRBD1 or TRBD2, each matching 5 bases. The CDR3 is made up of 15 amino acids. V lost 3 bases and J 4 bases, leaving 15 bases between the germline ends. Germline loops: CDR1 MGHRA, CDR2 YSYEKL. The CDR3 here is CASSQAEGSGETQYF. The CDR3 coding sequence is TGCGCCAGCAGCCAGGCAGAGGGGTCGGGAGAGACCCAGTACTTC.

On this clonotype itself: Given a much more abundant clone one base away, this may be a read error. The rearrangement uses TRBV6-1 and TRBJ1-2; TRBD1 is a possible D gene (5 bases). CDR1 is MNHNS and CDR2 is SASEGT in the germline V gene. The CDR3 extends over 16 amino acids. V was clipped by 4 bases and J by 7 bases, with 22 bases between them. CDR3 loop: CASSGVRGQGVGGYTF. In DNA, the CDR3 is TGTGCCAGCAGTGGGGTCAGAGGGCAGGGAGTTGGTGGCTACACCTTC.

The sample holds many counts of this clonotype. The J gene is TRBJ2-6, the V gene TRBV7-6; possibly TRBD2 for D (5 bases). This CDR3 contains 15 residues. Trimming cost V 1 base and J 2 bases, with 6 bases left between them. Germline V CDR1 and CDR2: SGHVS, FNYEAQ. The CDR3 DNA sequence: TGTGCCAGCAGCTTAGGAGGGCCTGGGGCCAACGTCCTGACTTTC. Residues: CASSLGGPGANVLTF.

V is TRBV7-2 and J is TRBJ2-3; no firm D call. Germline CDR1 is SGHTA and CDR2 is FQGNSA. The V end was cut by 1 base, the J end by 4 bases, with 9 bases between. The CDR3 length is 14 residues. The CDR3 region has the DNA TGTGCCAGCAGCTTAGGTCCTGGGGCAGATACGCAGTATTTT. This encodes CASSLGPGADTQYF.

About this clonotype: One base away lies a much larger clone, so this may be a sequencing read error. This chain connects TRBV6-5 to TRBJ1-5; TRBD1 is a possible D gene (5 bases). CDR1 MNHEY and CDR2 SVGAGI come from the germline V gene. V was clipped by 5 bases and J by 7 bases, with 12 bases between them. CDR3 length: 13 residues. CDR3 in amino acids: CASSQQRDQPQHF. Written as DNA, the CDR3 is TGTGCCAGCAGTCAACAGAGGGACCAGCCCCAGCATTTT.

The chain uses TRBV3-1 and TRBJ2-3, with 7 bases identical to TRBD2. V shed 3 bases and J 7 bases; nucleotides not matched to a gene: 7. The CDR3 length is 14 residues. Germline assignment: CDR1 LGHDT and CDR2 YNNKEL (reference sequence). DNA for the CDR3: TGTGCCAGCAGCCAGGGAGGGAGTGGGAATACGCAGTATTTT. As protein: CASSQGGSGNTQYF.

This clonotype was seen many times. The genes are TRBV5-1 and TRBJ2-1; D is ambiguous. The germline V gene encodes CDR1 SGHRS and CDR2 YFSETQ. The CDR3 is 13 residues long. V lost 0 bases, J lost 7 bases, and 8 bases lay in between. The CDR3 protein is CASSLATGNEQFF. CDR3 coding DNA: TGCGCCAGCAGCTTGGCCACTGGGAATGAGCAGTTCTTC.

The chain links TRBV18 to TRBJ2-1, with 9 positions matching TRBD1. Germline V gene data show CDR1 as KGHSH and CDR2 as LQKENI. Trimming cost V 3 bases and J 5 bases; bases outside gene matches: 5. The CDR3 totals 15 residues. The CDR3 coding sequence is TGTGCCAGCTCACCGAGGACAGGGGAGGACAATGAGCAGTTCTTC. Translation gives CASSPRTGEDNEQFF.

The chain combines TRBV29-1 with TRBJ1-2, with D tentatively TRBD1 (6 bases). The germline V and J ends were trimmed by 7 bases and 2 bases, with 11 bases remaining between them. Germline assignment: CDR1 SQVTM and CDR2 ANQGSEA. The CDR3 has 12 amino acids. CDR3 DNA: TGCAGCGGTGGGACATTCAACTATGGCTACACCTTC. It codes for CSGGTFNYGYTF.

This clonotype was observed at least ten times. J is TRBJ2-3 and V is TRBV7-2, with TRBD1 as a possible D gene (5 bases). Between the trimmed V and J ends, which lost 2 bases and 4 bases, there was a span of 13 bases. The length of the CDR3 is 15 residues. Germline CDR1 is SGHTA and CDR2 is FQGNSA. This CDR3 is CASSLIGRVADTQYF. The CDR3 DNA follows: TGTGCCAGCAGCTTAATAGGCAGGGTTGCAGATACGCAGTATTTT.

This CDR3 is CSASTREGSTYNEQFF. DNA of the CDR3: TGCAGTGCTAGCACGCGGGAGGGTAGCACCTACAATGAGCAGTTCTTC. The V gene is TRBV20-1, the J gene TRBJ2-1; TRBD2 agrees at 9 bases. The CDR3 covers 16 residues. The germline gives CDR1 DFQATT, CDR2 SNEGSKA (reference sequence). V shed 3 bases and J 2 bases; nucleotides not matched to a gene: 8.

This chain connects TRBV12-3 or TRBV12-4 to TRBJ2-3; 9 bases map to TRBD1. This CDR3 is built from 14 residues. V lost 8 bases, J lost 11 bases, and 14 bases stayed unmatched. In DNA, the CDR3 is TGTGCCAGCGGCCGGGACAGGGATTATGCTGAGCAGTATTTT. It specifies CASGRDRDYAEQYF.

This clonotype showed up just a few times. The chain has TRBV28 and TRBJ2-2, with 11 positions matching TRBD2. Germline loops: CDR1 MDHEN, CDR2 SYDVKM. The CDR3 totals 16 residues. With 6 bases clipped from V and 1 base from J, the junction kept 4 bases outside the gene matches. The CDR3 DNA reads as TGTGCCAGCAGCCCCGGGACTAGCGGGAACACCGGGGAGCTGTTTTTT. Translated: CASSPGTSGNTGELFF.

V gene TRBV20-1 combines with J gene TRBJ2-3; TRBD2 agrees at 8 bases. Germline lookup yields CDR1 DFQATT and CDR2 SNEGSKA (reference sequence). After removal of 0 bases from V and 5 bases from J, the junction contained 22 bases not matched to a gene. The CDR3 has 20 residues. CDR3 protein: CSARDPSGTTGGASQDTQYF. In nucleotides, the CDR3 is TGCAGTGCTAGAGATCCAAGCGGGACTACCGGGGGGGCGAGTCAAGATACGCAGTATTTT.

This clonotype has a handful of counts. V usage is TRBV28 and J usage is TRBJ1-2; 9 bases align to TRBD1. The CDR3 contains 14 residues. Germline V CDR1 and CDR2: MDHEN, SYDVKM. V shed 6 bases, J shed 5 bases, and the junction held 7 bases outside the gene matches. The CDR3 protein is CASRRPGTGYGYTF. Here the CDR3 DNA reads TGTGCCAGCAGGCGCCCCGGGACAGGGTATGGCTACACCTTC.

Regarding this clonotype: It may be a read error: a sequence one base away is much more abundant. The chain combines TRBV9 with TRBJ1-5; D perhaps matches TRBD1 (5 bases). The CDR3 has 18 residues. Per germline, CDR1 SGDLS and CDR2 YYNGEE. The CDR3 protein is CASSLRAIKWGSTQPQHF. As DNA, the CDR3 is TGTGCCAGCAGTCTCCGGGCCATAAAATGGGGGAGCACTCAGCCCCAGCATTTT.

This clonotype occurred many times. The chain has TRBV7-3 and TRBJ2-1, with D tentatively TRBD1 (5 bases). Trimming cost V 0 bases and J 4 bases, with 7 bases left between them. The CDR3 extends over 14 amino acids. CDR1 and CDR2 (germline): SGHTA, FQGTGA. The CDR3 region is CASSLTPGYNEQFF. CDR3 sequence (DNA): TGTGCCAGCAGCTTAACACCAGGGTACAATGAGCAGTTCTTC.